The source of this T cell receptor beta chain is a study of T cells in Graves' hyperthyroidism and ophthalmopathy. Study in general: Upon initial diagnosis and before any treatment, peripheral blood was collected.

Overall study findings and caveats: Ophthalmopathy onset followed model prediction by a median approximately 7 months.

The CDR3 is made up of 10 amino acids. V lost 7 bases, J lost 6 bases, and 6 bases lay in between. CDR1 and CDR2 from the germline V gene are SNHLY and FYNNEI. Amplification targeted TCR beta CDR3 regions from RNA transcripts. An initial round of RT-PCR targeting the TCR CDR3 relied on the HTBI primer set. TCRdb reanalysed the multiplex PCR reads using MiXCR and keeps one entry per CDR3 protein. The data show about 200,000 distinct CDR3 sequences, with about a sixth seen just once and about 56% held by the top ten. The sample holds many counts of this clonotype. The antigen is undetermined. The gene calls are TRBV2 and TRBJ1-2; D uncertain. This receptor was obtained from a woman aged 50 to 65 with Graves' hyperthyroidism. Material for sequencing was blood. The CDR3 loop is CASTGDGYTF. The CDR3 region has the DNA TGTGCCAGCACCGGAGATGGCTACACCTTC.